The sequence of this T cell receptor (beta chain) was determined in a study of blood T cell repertoires in COVID-19. Study at large: Acute-phase and convalescent COVID-19 samples originated in the United States, Italy and Spain.

This CDR3 is 16 amino acids long. Losses at the gene ends were 3 bases for V and 4 bases for J; bases not matched to a gene: 10. Germline assignment: CDR1 DFQATT and CDR2 SNEGSKA (reference sequence). In the original analysis: Amplification of reference gene primers was used by the study to estimate nucleated cell counts. Libraries were prepared by immunoSEQ multiplex PCR; TCRdb keeps only in-frame clonotypes and omits some of them. From that table come the V and J calls and clone size; the DNA was used to work out D and trimming. Among roughly 91,000 clones listed, more than 65% were seen once. The chain combines TRBV20-1 with TRBJ1-3, with 9 bases lining up with TRBD1. The TCR sequence derives from a man aged 65 to 79 with acute or convalescent COVID-19. The specimen was peripheral blood. CDR3 DNA: TGCAGTGCTAGTGATACAGGGGGCGCGGTAGGAAACACCATATATTTT. It encodes CSASDTGGAVGNTIYF.